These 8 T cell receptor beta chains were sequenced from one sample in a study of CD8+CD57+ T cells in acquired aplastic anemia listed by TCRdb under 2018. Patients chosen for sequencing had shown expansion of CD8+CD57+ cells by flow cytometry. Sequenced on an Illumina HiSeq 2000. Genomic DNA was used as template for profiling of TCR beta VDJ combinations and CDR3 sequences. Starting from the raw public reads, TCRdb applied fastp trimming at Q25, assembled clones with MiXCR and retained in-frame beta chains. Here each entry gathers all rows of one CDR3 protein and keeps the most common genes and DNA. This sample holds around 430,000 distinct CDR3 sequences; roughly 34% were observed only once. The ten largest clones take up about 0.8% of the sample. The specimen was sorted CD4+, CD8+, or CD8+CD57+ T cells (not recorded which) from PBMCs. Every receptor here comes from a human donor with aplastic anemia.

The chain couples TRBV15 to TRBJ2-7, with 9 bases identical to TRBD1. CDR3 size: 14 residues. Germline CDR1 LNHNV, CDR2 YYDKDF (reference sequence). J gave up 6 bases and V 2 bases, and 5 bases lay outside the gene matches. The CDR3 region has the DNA TGTGCCACCAGCAGACGGGACAGGGTAGGCGAGCAGTACTTC. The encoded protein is CATSRRDRVGEQYF.

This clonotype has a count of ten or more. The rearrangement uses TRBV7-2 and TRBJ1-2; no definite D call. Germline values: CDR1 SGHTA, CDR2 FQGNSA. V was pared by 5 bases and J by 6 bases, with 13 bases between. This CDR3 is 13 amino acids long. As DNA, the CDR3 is TGTGCCAGCAGCCTGGAGGGATTGGATGGCTACACCTTC. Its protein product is CASSLEGLDGYTF.

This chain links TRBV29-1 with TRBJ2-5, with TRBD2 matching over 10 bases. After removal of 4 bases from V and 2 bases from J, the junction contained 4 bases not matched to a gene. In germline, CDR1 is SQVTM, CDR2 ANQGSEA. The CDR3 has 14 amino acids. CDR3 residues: CSVVIAGGQETQYF. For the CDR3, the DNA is TGCAGCGTTGTTATAGCGGGAGGACAAGAGACCCAGTACTTC.

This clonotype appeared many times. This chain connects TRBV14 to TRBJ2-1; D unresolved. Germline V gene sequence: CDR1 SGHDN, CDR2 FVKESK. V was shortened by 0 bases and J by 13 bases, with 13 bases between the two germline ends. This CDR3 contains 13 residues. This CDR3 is CASSQDLRDSQFF. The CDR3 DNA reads TGTGCCAGCAGCCAAGATCTTCGAGATTCTCAGTTCTTC. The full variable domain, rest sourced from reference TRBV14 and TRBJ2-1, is EAGVTQFPSHSVIEKGQTVTLRCDPISGHDNLYWYRRVMGKEIKFLLHFVKESKQDESGMPNNRFLAERTGGTYSTLKVQPAELEDSGVYFCASSQDLRDSQFFGPGTRLTVL.

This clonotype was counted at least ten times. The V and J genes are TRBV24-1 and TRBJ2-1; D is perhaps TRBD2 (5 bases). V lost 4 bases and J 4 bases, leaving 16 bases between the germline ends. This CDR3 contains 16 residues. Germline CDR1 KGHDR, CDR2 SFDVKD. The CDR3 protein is CATSDPLATGYNEQFF. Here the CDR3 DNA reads TGTGCCACCAGTGACCCTCTAGCAACGGGTTACAATGAGCAGTTCTTC.

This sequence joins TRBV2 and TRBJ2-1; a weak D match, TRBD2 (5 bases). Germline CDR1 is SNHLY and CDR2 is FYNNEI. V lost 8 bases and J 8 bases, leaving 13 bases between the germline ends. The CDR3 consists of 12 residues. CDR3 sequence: CASGTSIDEQFF. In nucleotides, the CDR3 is TGTGCCAGCGGTACTAGTATAGATGAGCAGTTCTTC. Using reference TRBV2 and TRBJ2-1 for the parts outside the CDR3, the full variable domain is EPEVTQTPSHQVTQMGQEVILRCVPISNHLYFYWYRQILGQKVEFLVSFYNNEISEKSEIFDDQFSVERPDGSNFTLKIRSTKLEDSAMYFCASGTSIDEQFFGPGTRLTVL.

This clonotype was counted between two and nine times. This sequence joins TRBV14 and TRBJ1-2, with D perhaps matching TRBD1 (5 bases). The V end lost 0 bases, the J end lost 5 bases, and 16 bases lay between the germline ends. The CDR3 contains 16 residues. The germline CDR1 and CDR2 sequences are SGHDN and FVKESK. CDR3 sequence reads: CASSQEEWGGDYGYTF. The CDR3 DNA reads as TGTGCCAGCAGCCAAGAAGAGTGGGGGGGTGATTATGGCTACACCTTC.

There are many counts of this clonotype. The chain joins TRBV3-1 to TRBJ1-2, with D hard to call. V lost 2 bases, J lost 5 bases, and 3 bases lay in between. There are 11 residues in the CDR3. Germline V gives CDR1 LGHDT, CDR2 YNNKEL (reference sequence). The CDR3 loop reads CASSQNYGYTF. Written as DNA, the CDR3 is TGTGCCAGCAGCCAAAATTATGGCTACACCTTC.